Here is one T cell receptor (beta chain) with its context. The antigen remains unidentified. Treatment in this sample: roughly ten-day PBMC culture with coronavirus spike peptide pools or control peptides (ViraFEST assay). CD4+ T-cell collection from the unexposed donor predated the COVID-19 pandemic (2011-2018). The entry originates in a study of vaccination and CD4 T cells after COVID-19. Study at large: A median of approximately 72 days (range 14 to 241) separated dose two from the taking of post-vaccine samples.

Sequencing of DNA taken from cultured CD4+ T cells relied on the Oncomine TCR Beta short-read assay. Extraction of genomic DNA was performed on cultured CD4+ T cells. TCRdb called the PCR reads again in MiXCR, with one record for every CDR3 protein. The table records 6,000 to 7,000 distinct CDR3 sequences, around 25% of them present only once. Trimming took 6 bases from V and 3 from J, leaving 12 bases between them. Germline loops: CDR1 WSHSY, CDR2 SAAADI. The length of the CDR3 is 13 residues. The chain combines TRBV10-2 with TRBJ2-7; TRBD1 might be the D (6 bases). What was sequenced was CD4+ T cells from blood, cultured in vitro. The source is a human donor in good health. The CDR3 region has the DNA TGCGCCAGCAGCCGGGACACCGACTACGAGCAGTACTTC. This sequence encodes CASSRDTDYEQYF.